These T cell receptor beta chains were read from a single sample in a study of T cell repertoires in aging, cancer and after chemotherapy. TCRdb independently ran MiXCR on the multiplex PCR reads; one entry per CDR3 protein. The table shows several thousand distinct CDR3 sequences, with roughly 37% occurring only once. Material for sequencing was blood. These receptors all come from a human donor in good health. CDR3s include the opening cysteine and the closing phenylalanine or tryptophan. Fields, in order: CDR3 length, D gene, V gene, clone size, J gene, CDR3 protein, CDR3 DNA. The D gene is left open where the match is weak. Clone sizes are given selectively: once, few, many, or a class where the clone is expanded.

>20|NA|TRBV12-3/TRBV12-4|NA|TRBJ2-5
CASSLAFFPWGSGVQETQYF
TGTGCCAGCAGTTTAGCGTTTTTCCCCTGGGGGTCGGGAGTACAAGAGACCCAGTACTTC
>17|TRBD2|TRBV6-5|NA|TRBJ2-3
CASSYGGGAGSTDTQYF
TGTGCCAGCAGTTACGGCGGGGGGGCCGGTAGCACAGATACGCAGTATTTT
>17|TRBD1|TRBV19|large|TRBJ2-6
CASRPTGGNSGANVLTF
TGTGCCAGTAGACCTACAGGGGGTAACTCTGGGGCCAACGTCCTGACTTTC
>16|TRBD1|TRBV27|NA|TRBJ2-5
CASSFRGAGGRETQYF
TGTGCCAGCTCCTTCCGAGGGGCAGGGGGACGGGAGACCCAGTACTTC
>15|NA|TRBV30|few|TRBJ2-5
CAWSFGDRRKETQYF
TGTGCCTGGAGTTTCGGTGACCGCAGAAAAGAGACCCAGTACTTC
>14|TRBD2|TRBV5-1|NA|TRBJ2-3
CASSLGLAVDTQYF
TGCGCCAGCAGCTTGGGACTAGCGGTAGATACGCAGTATTTT
>20|TRBD2|TRBV11-1|NA|TRBJ2-3
CASSHRWLAGGSNGADTQYF
TGTGCCAGCAGCCACCGTTGGCTAGCGGGGGGCTCCAACGGGGCAGATACGCAGTATTTT
>15|NA|TRBV6-5|NA|TRBJ2-3
CASSYPRGGTDTQYF
TGTGCCAGCAGTTACCCGAGGGGGGGCACAGATACGCAGTATTTT
>14|TRBD1|TRBV6-1|NA|TRBJ2-7
CASSEARGPYEQYF
TGTGCCAGCAGTGAAGCCAGGGGGCCTTACGAGCAGTACTTC
>13|NA|TRBV29-1|few|TRBJ1-1
CSVDPGTSTEAFF
TGCAGCGTTGACCCGGGGACGAGCACTGAAGCTTTCTTT
>16|TRBD1|TRBV20-1|NA|TRBJ2-3
CSARDHGTGSPDTQYF
TGCAGTGCTAGAGATCACGGGACAGGGTCCCCAGATACGCAGTATTTT
>14|NA|TRBV29-1|few|TRBJ2-1
CSVEYGGGGNEQFF
TGCAGCGTTGAATATGGGGGAGGGGGTAATGAGCAGTTCTTC
>14|NA|TRBV6-6|NA|TRBJ1-2
CASSYSKGNYGYTF
TGTGCCAGCAGTTACTCAAAGGGAAACTATGGCTACACCTTC
>15|TRBD1|TRBV12-3/TRBV12-4|NA|TRBJ1-3
CASSKGAGAGNTIYF
TGTGCCAGCAGCAAGGGGGCAGGGGCTGGAAACACCATATATTTT
>19|TRBD1|TRBV5-4|NA|TRBJ2-2
CASSAPGQGARVKAEELFF
TGTGCCAGCAGCGCACCGGGACAGGGGGCGAGGGTTAAAGCCGAGGAGCTGTTTTTT
>14|TRBD1|TRBV24-1|NA|TRBJ2-7
CATSTQTGSREQYF
TGTGCCACCAGTACTCAGACAGGGTCCCGCGAGCAGTACTTC
>15|TRBD1|TRBV27|NA|TRBJ2-2
CASSSGTEKPGELFF
TGTGCCAGCAGTTCGGGGACAGAGAAACCCGGGGAGCTGTTTTTT
>17|TRBD1|TRBV20-1|NA|TRBJ1-5
CSARSPSGTGGRQPQHF
TGCAGTGCTAGAAGTCCGTCCGGGACAGGGGGCCGTCAGCCCCAGCATTTT
>15|TRBD1|TRBV12-3/TRBV12-4|NA|TRBJ2-2
CASSLNRGFTGELFF
TGTGCCAGCAGCCTGAACAGGGGATTCACCGGGGAGCTGTTTTTT
>15|NA|TRBV11-3|few|TRBJ2-7
CASSLDPVTYYEQYF
TGTGCCAGCAGCTTAGATCCGGTCACCTACTACGAGCAGTACTTC
>18|NA|TRBV6-2/TRBV6-3|NA|TRBJ1-1
CASSYARQVGRMNTEAFF
TGTGCCAGCAGTTACGCGCGGCAGGTTGGACGGATGAACACTGAAGCTTTCTTT
>15|NA|TRBV6-5|NA|TRBJ1-5
CASRHIESSNQPQHF
TGTGCCAGCAGGCACATCGAAAGTAGCAATCAGCCCCAGCATTTT
>17|TRBD1|TRBV19|medium-sized|TRBJ2-6
CASSTGQGVMGANVLTF
TGTGCCAGTAGTACCGGACAGGGCGTGATGGGGGCCAACGTCCTGACTTTC
>16|NA|TRBV12-3/TRBV12-4|few|TRBJ2-2
CASSFRQGYDTGELFF
TGTGCCAGCAGTTTTCGGCAGGGGTACGACACCGGGGAGCTGTTTTTT
>17|TRBD1|TRBV6-6|few|TRBJ2-3
CASSPGQGARGTDTQYF
TGTGCCAGCAGTCCAGGACAGGGGGCGCGCGGGACAGATACGCAGTATTTT
>14|TRBD2|TRBV27|NA|TRBJ2-1
CASSRTSEGREQFF
TGTGCCAGCAGTCGGACTAGCGAGGGCCGTGAGCAGTTCTTC
>15|NA|TRBV5-4|NA|TRBJ1-6
CASRQSGSYNSPLHF
TGTGCCAGCAGACAATCCGGGTCCTATAATTCACCCCTCCACTTT
>13|TRBD1|TRBV5-6|few|TRBJ2-5
CASSWDRGETQYF
TGTGCCAGCAGCTGGGACAGAGGAGAGACCCAGTACTTC
>14|TRBD1|TRBV27|few|TRBJ2-5
CASSPGQGGETQYF
TGTGCCAGCTCACCCGGACAGGGCGGGGAGACCCAGTACTTC
>16|NA|TRBV6-1|NA|TRBJ2-7
CAISPASPERPYEQYF
TGTGCCATAAGCCCAGCTAGTCCGGAGAGGCCCTACGAGCAGTACTTC
>12|NA|TRBV6-2/TRBV6-3|few|TRBJ2-3
CASSYDYTTQYF
TGTGCCAGCAGTTACGACTACACTACGCAGTATTTT
>16|NA|TRBV6-5|NA|TRBJ2-5
CASSQGGRGNQETQYF
TGTGCCAGCAGCCAGGGGGGGCGGGGGAACCAAGAGACCCAGTACTTC
>16|TRBD2|TRBV11-3|NA|TRBJ2-5
CASSSRTSGARETQYF
TGTGCCAGCAGCTCGAGGACTAGCGGGGCTCGGGAGACCCAGTACTTC
>18|TRBD2|TRBV24-1|NA|TRBJ2-2
CATTSSTGRGGGTGELFF
TGTGCCACCACTTCCTCGACGGGCCGGGGGGGCGGCACCGGGGAGCTGTTTTTT
>17|NA|TRBV19|few|TRBJ1-2
CASSSSTTGRRNYGYTF
TGTGCCAGCAGCTCGAGCACCACAGGGAGAAGAAACTATGGCTACACCTTC
>13|TRBD1|TRBV5-1|NA|TRBJ1-2
CASSFDRGNGYTF
TGCGCCAGCAGCTTTGACAGGGGGAATGGCTACACCTTC
>15|NA|TRBV7-9|NA|TRBJ2-1
CASSLAGEAYNEQFF
TGTGCCAGCAGCTTAGCGGGGGAGGCCTACAATGAGCAGTTCTTC
>16|NA|TRBV13|NA|TRBJ2-2
CASSPRQGRGTVELFF
TGTGCCAGCAGCCCCAGACAGGGGAGGGGCACCGTGGAGCTGTTTTTT
>12|NA|TRBV6-1|NA|TRBJ2-5
CASRGGRETQYF
TGTGCCAGCAGGGGGGGTAGGGAGACCCAGTACTTC
>16|NA|TRBV5-6|NA|TRBJ2-7
CASSLGTPGLTYEQYF
TGTGCCAGCAGCTTGGGGACCCCGGGACTTACTTACGAGCAGTACTTC
>15|NA|TRBV14|NA|TRBJ1-4
CASSSNQGYNEKLFF
TGTGCCAGCAGCTCAAATCAGGGATATAATGAAAAACTGTTTTTT
>17|NA|TRBV20-1|NA|TRBJ1-2
CSAPAAGRITHNYGYTF
TGCAGTGCCCCCGCCGCAGGCAGGATAACACACAACTATGGCTACACCTTC
>13|NA|TRBV29-1|few|TRBJ1-1
CSAGDTGTAEAFF
TGCAGCGCCGGGGACACGGGAACCGCTGAAGCTTTCTTT
>11|NA|TRBV6-5|medium-sized|TRBJ1-2
CASRDTYGYTF
TGTGCCAGCAGGGACACCTATGGCTACACCTTC
>13|NA|TRBV27|NA|TRBJ1-1
CASSTSGITEAFF
TGTGCCAGCAGTACCTCAGGGATCACTGAAGCTTTCTTT
>17|TRBD1|TRBV5-6|NA|TRBJ2-3
CASSLFGDRGLTDTQYF
TGTGCCAGCAGCTTGTTCGGGGACAGGGGACTCACAGATACGCAGTATTTT
>15|NA|TRBV5-6|NA|TRBJ1-5
CASSPAGGLNQPQHF
TGTGCCAGCAGCCCTGCCGGGGGACTTAATCAGCCCCAGCATTTT
>12|NA|TRBV29-1|medium-sized|TRBJ2-1
CSVGDRAYEQFF
TGCAGCGTGGGGGACCGAGCATATGAGCAGTTCTTC
>14|TRBD2|TRBV19|few|TRBJ2-2
CASTSGGFTGELFF
TGTGCCAGTACTAGCGGGGGTTTCACCGGGGAGCTGTTTTTT
>16|NA|TRBV7-2|few|TRBJ2-1
CASSPSSSGGYNEQFF
TGTGCCAGCAGCCCCTCCTCGAGTGGAGGCTACAATGAGCAGTTCTTC
>15|NA|TRBV6-5|few|TRBJ1-4
CASSSYEATNEKLFF
TGTGCCAGCAGTTCATACGAGGCAACTAATGAAAAACTGTTTTTT